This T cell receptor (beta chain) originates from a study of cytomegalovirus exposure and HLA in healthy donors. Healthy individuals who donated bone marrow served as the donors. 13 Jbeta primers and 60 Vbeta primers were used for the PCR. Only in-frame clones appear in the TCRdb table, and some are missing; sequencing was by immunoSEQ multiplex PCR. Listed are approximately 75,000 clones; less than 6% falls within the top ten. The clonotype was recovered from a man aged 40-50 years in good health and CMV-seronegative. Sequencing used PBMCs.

CDR3 in DNA: TGTGCCAGCAGCTTGGGCGGGGGAGGGGTAGCCAAAAACATTCAGTACTTC. It codes for CASSLGGGGVAKNIQYF. The V and J genes are TRBV5-5 and TRBJ2-4; 7 bases align to TRBD2. The junction had 6 bases not matched to a gene; V was cut back by 0 bases and J by 0 bases. Looked up from germline, CDR1 is SGHKS and CDR2 is YYEKEE (reference sequence). This CDR3 region has 17 residues.